This TCR beta chain was retrieved from a study of blood T cells in healthy people across ages. Across the whole study: About one barcoded beta molecule was captured per two T cells (by template switching). Points from the study as a whole: Conclusively comparing naive with antigen-experienced cells was impossible with unsorted PBMCs. The study found TCR beta diversity correlated strongly with naive T cell percentage.

Germline V gene lookup returns CDR1 LGHNA and CDR2 YNFKEQ. The CDR3 totals 14 residues. Trimming cost V 1 base and J 4 bases, with 8 bases left between them. Then a second PCR, running about 6 to 12 cycles, was carried out with a sample-barcoded 5' primer and a J-beta primer mix. Carrying 12 random nucleotides, a template-switch adaptor labeled each individual cDNA molecule. Using its own MiXCR run on the 5' RACE reads, TCRdb lists one record per CDR3 protein. Seen here are roughly 2 million distinct CDR3 sequences, roughly 49% observed once, and the top ten hold roughly 2.1%. This clonotype has only a few counts. The antigen remains undetermined.

The chain carries TRBV4-2 and TRBJ1-5; no firm D call. Material for sequencing was blood. The source of this sequence is a woman between 40 and 55 years old in good health. CDR3 residues: CASSQGWGNQPQHF. The CDR3 nucleotides are TGTGCCAGCAGCCAAGGTTGGGGAAATCAGCCCCAGCATTTT.